Presented here are 8 T cell receptor beta chains from one specimen sequenced in a study of early T cells in non-severe SARS-CoV-2 infection. In TCRdb, the 5' RACE reads were re-called with MiXCR into one record per CDR3 protein. The sample lists tens of thousands of distinct CDR3 sequences, roughly an eighth occurring once. Source material: whole blood. The source of these receptors is an adult who was a healthcare worker with PCR-confirmed SARS-CoV-2 infection or an uninfected control (not recorded which).

The chain uses TRBV6-6 and TRBJ1-5; D gene ambiguous. V lost 2 bases and J 0 bases, leaving 8 bases between the germline ends. From germline, CDR1 is MNHNY and CDR2 SVGAGI (reference sequence). The CDR3 extends over 15 amino acids. CDR3 in amino acids: CASSYGPSSNQPQHF. For the CDR3, the DNA is TGTGCCAGCAGTTACGGCCCCAGTAGCAATCAGCCCCAGCATTTT.

The chain couples TRBV7-9 to TRBJ1-2, with a tentative D call TRBD1 (5 bases). V lost 5 bases to trimming and J lost 8 bases, with 18 bases between them. The CDR3 consists of 14 residues. The germline V gene encodes CDR1 SEHNR and CDR2 FQNEAQ (reference sequence). CDR3 sequence reads: CASSPIPSRDGYTF. The CDR3 coding sequence is TGTGCCAGCAGCCCGATCCCGAGCAGGGACGGCTACACCTTC.

This clonotype was observed at least ten times. This chain joins TRBV20-1 and TRBJ2-1; TRBD2 matches 11 bases. The CDR3 runs 16 residues. With V trimmed by 2 bases and J by 2 bases, 5 bases remained unmatched. The germline V gene has CDR1 DFQATT and CDR2 SNEGSKA (reference sequence). The CDR3 spells CSARPFSGGAYNEQFF. Here the CDR3 DNA reads TGCAGTGCTAGACCCTTTAGCGGGGGGGCCTACAATGAGCAGTTCTTC.

The table lists this clonotype with many counts. This sequence joins TRBV7-9 and TRBJ1-2; D not resolved. The CDR3 loop spans 14 amino acids. The V and J ends lost 1 base and 2 bases respectively, with 8 bases between them. From germline, CDR1 is SEHNR and CDR2 FQNEAQ (reference sequence). CDR3 nucleotide sequence: TGTGCCAGCAGCTTAGATTTCGGAAACTATGGCTACACCTTC. Amino acids: CASSLDFGNYGYTF. The variable domain in full, completed from reference TRBV7-9 and TRBJ1-2, reads DTGVSQNPRHKITKRGQNVTFRCDPISEHNRLYWYRQTLGQGPEFLTYFQNEAQLEKSRLLSDRFSAERPKGSFSTLEIQRTEQGDSAMYLCASSLDFGNYGYTFGSGTRLTVV.

This clonotype came up many times. This rearrangement joins TRBV20-1 to TRBJ2-2; D unresolved. The CDR3 covers 17 residues. From germline, CDR1 is DFQATT and CDR2 SNEGSKA (reference sequence). V lost 3 bases to trimming and J lost 0 bases, with 17 bases between them. The CDR3 is CSASPPWAGANTGELFF. The CDR3 nucleotides read TGCAGTGCTAGCCCTCCGTGGGCAGGAGCGAACACCGGGGAGCTGTTTTTT.

The chain joins TRBV30 to TRBJ2-5; D is ambiguous. The germline V gene has CDR1 GTSNPN and CDR2 SVGIG (reference sequence). V shed 0 bases and J shed 7 bases, with 12 bases lying between them. The CDR3 totals 13 residues. The CDR3 is CAWSVPVHATQYF. The CDR3 DNA is TGTGCCTGGAGTGTACCTGTGCACGCGACCCAGTACTTC.

In its sample, this clonotype was seen a few times. V usage is TRBV7-9 and J usage is TRBJ1-1; 10 nucleotides agree with TRBD1. This CDR3 has 17 residues. Germline V gene sequence: CDR1 SEHNR, CDR2 FQNEAQ (reference sequence). The J segment lost 1 base and the V segment lost 3 bases, leaving 8 bases of the junction unmatched. DNA for the CDR3: TGTGCCAGCAGCTTCGACAGGGGGCGAGGTAAGAACACTGAAGCTTTCTTT. The encoded protein is CASSFDRGRGKNTEAFF.

This clonotype was found many times. V usage is TRBV29-1 and J usage is TRBJ2-3; 7 bases line up with TRBD1. The trim removed 7 bases at V and 3 bases at J, leaving 7 bases unmatched. Germline values: CDR1 SQVTM, CDR2 ANQGSEA. The CDR3 totals 13 residues. CDR3 bases: TGCAGCGCCGAGACAGGGCTGACAGATACGCAGTATTTT. It yields the protein CSAETGLTDTQYF.